This entry is about one T cell receptor beta chain. The target antigen is unknown. Trimming removed 5 bases from V and 4 bases from J, with 18 bases in between. There are 15 residues in the CDR3. Prepared libraries of TCR beta cDNA carried unique molecular identifiers. cDNA molecules numbering 450,000 to 650,000 came from approximately 1 to 10 million T cells. TCRdb reprocessed the PCR reads with MiXCR, giving one entry per CDR3 protein. The data hold some 450,000 distinct CDR3 sequences, with approximately 45% observed a single time. These data belong to a study of post-analysis software for immune sequencing data. Study background: There were relapsing-remitting, secondary progressive and progressive-relapsing multiple sclerosis among the disease courses included. Findings and caveats of the study: Patients used roughly five TRBV segments, including TRBV5-6, TRBV5-1 and TRBV20-1, more often than controls. Compared with controls, patients showed significantly lower normalized Chao1 diversity. F-measure co-clustering was strong for batch-matched samples.

This TCR was recovered from a girl aged 10 to 17 with multiple sclerosis. Sequencing was done on a sample of blood. The chain carries TRBV12-3 or TRBV12-4 and TRBJ2-7, with D uncertain. The CDR3 reads CASSRRRTAEYEQYF. CDR3 DNA: TGTGCCAGCAGTCGACGCCGGACCGCCGAGTACGAGCAGTACTTC.